Below, one TCR beta chain is given with its context. Its specificity is not known. This sample stems from a study of beta chain features in type 1 diabetes. General study findings and limits: Sampled from patients, naive, central memory and Treg TCRB repertoires appeared more similar than those sampled from healthy donors.

The germline V gene has CDR1 MNHNS and CDR2 SASEGT. There are 16 residues in the CDR3. Trimming removed 4 bases from V and 5 bases from J, with 20 bases in between. Reverse transcription of all isolated RNA meant that expressed TCRB transcripts were sequenced. Measured with immunoSEQ multiplex PCR; TCRdb has only the in-frame clones, and not every one. The data hold about 250,000 clones, with about 14% observed a single time. V gene TRBV6-1 combines with J gene TRBJ2-5; D might be TRBD1 (5 bases). The clonotype comes from a woman aged 40 to 55 in good health. Sequencing was done on a sample of naive CD4+ T cells from blood. CDR3 loop: CASSGWGPGGTETQYF. The DNA for the CDR3 is TGTGCCAGCAGTGGGTGGGGCCCAGGTGGCACCGAGACCCAGTACTTC.